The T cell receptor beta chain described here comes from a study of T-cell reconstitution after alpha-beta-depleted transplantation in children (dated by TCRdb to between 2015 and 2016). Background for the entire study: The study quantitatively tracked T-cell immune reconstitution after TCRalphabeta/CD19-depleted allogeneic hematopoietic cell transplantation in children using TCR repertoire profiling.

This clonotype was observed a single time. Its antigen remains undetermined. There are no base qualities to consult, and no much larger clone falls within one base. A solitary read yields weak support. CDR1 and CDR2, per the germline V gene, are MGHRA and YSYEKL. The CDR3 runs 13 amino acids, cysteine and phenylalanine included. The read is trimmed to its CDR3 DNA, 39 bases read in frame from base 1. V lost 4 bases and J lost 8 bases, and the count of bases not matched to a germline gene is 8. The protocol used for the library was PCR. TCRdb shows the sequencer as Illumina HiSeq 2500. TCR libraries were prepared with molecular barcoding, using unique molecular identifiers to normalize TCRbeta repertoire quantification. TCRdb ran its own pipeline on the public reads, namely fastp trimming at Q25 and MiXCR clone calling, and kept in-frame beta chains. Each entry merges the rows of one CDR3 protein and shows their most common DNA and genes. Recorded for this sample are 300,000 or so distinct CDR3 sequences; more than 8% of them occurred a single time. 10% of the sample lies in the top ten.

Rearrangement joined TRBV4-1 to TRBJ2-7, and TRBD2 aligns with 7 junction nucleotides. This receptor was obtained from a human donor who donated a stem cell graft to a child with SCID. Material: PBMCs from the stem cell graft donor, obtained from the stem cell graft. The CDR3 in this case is CASSPGGLYKQYF. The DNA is TGCGCCAGCAGCCCCGGGGGGTTGTACAAGCAGTACTTC.